The clone carrying this T cell receptor beta chain has at least ten counts. No antigen is known for it. Molecular barcoded adaptors covering alpha/delta and beta/gamma chains were used on roughly 400 ng RNA. TCRdb re-called the reads through MiXCR, storing one row per CDR3 protein. The sample holds 40,000 or so distinct CDR3 sequences; around 11% are singletons and the top ten take approximately 37%. The data originate from a study of read filtering for tumor transcriptome and immune sequencing. On the study more broadly: TCR-mapped reads were about 4 to 10.27 million with IR-seq versus roughly 75 to 1,400 with RNA-seq.

General study points: In IR-seq, single-read clonotypes were roughly 82% of clonotypes but about 3.5% of reads.

The CDR3 length is 13 residues. With 6 bases clipped from V and 7 bases from J, the junction kept 6 bases outside the gene matches. Germline V gene lookup returns CDR1 SQVTM and CDR2 ANQGSEA. Bone marrow was sampled from every patient at the time of active disease. This clonotype was sampled from a donor over 35 with multiple myeloma. Sequencing was performed on a population of CD138-negative cells sorted from bone marrow. The chain recombines TRBV29-1 with TRBJ2-2; 9 bases line up with TRBD1. The CDR3 sequence is CSVQQGAGGELFF. In nucleotides, the CDR3 is TGCAGCGTCCAACAGGGGGCCGGCGGGGAGCTGTTTTTT.